The rows below give T cell receptor beta chains drawn from one sample of a study of blood T cell repertoires in COVID-19. Assay used: immunoSEQ multiplex PCR; TCRdb lists only in-frame clones, some missing. The data hold fewer than 250,000 clones, with about 91% observed a single time. Sequencing used peripheral blood. Receptors originate from a woman aged 35 to 49 with acute or convalescent COVID-19. Both conserved end residues are part of each CDR3. A D gene is named only where the DNA matches it firmly. Clone size is not always given. Where it is, it says once, few, many or a class for expanded clones.

clone size | J gene | V gene | D gene | CDR3 protein | CDR3 DNA
NA | TRBJ1-4 | TRBV5-8 | NA | CASSPGRGFDVGEKLFF | TGTGCCAGCAGCCCCGGAAGAGGGTTTGATGTCGGTGAAAAACTGTTTTTT
NA | TRBJ2-1 | TRBV6-1 | NA | CASSEPGISYNEQFF | TGTGCCAGCAGTGAACCGGGAATATCCTACAATGAGCAGTTCTTC
NA | TRBJ1-5 | TRBV19 | TRBD1 | CASSPSGTGYNQPQHF | TGTGCCAGTAGTCCGTCCGGGACAGGATACAATCAGCCCCAGCATTTT
NA | TRBJ2-1 | TRBV7-6 | TRBD2 | CASSLTGGSEYNEQFF | TGTGCCAGCAGCTTAACCGGGGGGAGCGAGTACAATGAGCAGTTCTTC
NA | TRBJ1-4 | TRBV5-1 | NA | CASSLGGAGEKLFF | TGCGCCAGCAGCTTGGGCGGGGCGGGTGAAAAACTGTTTTTT
NA | TRBJ2-1 | TRBV2 | TRBD2 | CASSESGATYNEQFF | TGTGCCAGCAGCGAAAGCGGGGCGACCTACAATGAGCAGTTCTTC
NA | TRBJ1-2 | TRBV27 | NA | CASSSEQGWGLGYTF | TGTGCCAGCAGTTCAGAACAGGGATGGGGTCTTGGCTACACCTTC
NA | TRBJ1-1 | TRBV6-6 | TRBD1 | CASSPQGGATEAFF | TGTGCCAGCAGTCCCCAGGGGGGCGCGACTGAAGCTTTCTTT
NA | TRBJ2-1 | TRBV19 | NA | CASSMAGFSYNEQFF | TGTGCCAGTAGTATGGCGGGGTTCTCCTACAATGAGCAGTTCTTC
NA | TRBJ2-3 | TRBV7-8 | NA | CASSPPLRLGTDTQYF | TGTGCCAGCAGCCCCCCTCTGCGACTAGGCACAGATACGCAGTATTTT
NA | TRBJ1-1 | TRBV7-8 | TRBD1 | CASSLKGQGALNTEAFF | TGTGCCAGCAGCTTAAAGGGACAGGGGGCCTTGAACACTGAAGCTTTCTTT
NA | TRBJ1-2 | TRBV6-5 | NA | CASSYSGTPNKGYTF | TGTGCCAGCAGTTACTCCGGGACACCGAATAAGGGCTACACCTTC
NA | TRBJ1-5 | TRBV19 | NA | CASSSPSGEGNQPQHF | TGTGCCAGTAGTTCTCCATCAGGGGAGGGTAATCAGCCCCAGCATTTT
NA | TRBJ1-2 | TRBV10-3 | TRBD1 | CAISVGQGVVYGYTF | TGTGCCATCAGTGTTGGGCAGGGGGTAGTCTATGGCTACACCTTC
NA | TRBJ2-1 | TRBV19 | TRBD2 | CASSDLITSGGTYNEQFF | TGTGCCAGTAGTGACCTCATAACTAGCGGGGGTACCTACAATGAGCAGTTCTTC
once | TRBJ2-1 | TRBV7-9 | TRBD1 | CASSLPWRQGTNEQFF | TGTGCCAGCAGCTTGCCATGGAGACAGGGAACCAATGAGCAGTTCTTC
NA | TRBJ1-1 | TRBV6-5 | NA | CASSYSGVVRGTEAFF | TGTGCCAGCAGTTACTCGGGCGTCGTCCGGGGGACTGAAGCTTTCTTT
NA | TRBJ1-3 | TRBV15 | NA | CATSLKGGGSGNTIYF | TGTGCCACCAGCCTCAAGGGGGGGGGCTCTGGAAACACCATATATTTT
NA | TRBJ1-4 | TRBV5-1 | TRBD1 | CASSLGQGFGGEKLFF | TGCGCCAGCAGCCTGGGACAGGGATTCGGAGGTGAAAAACTGTTTTTT
NA | TRBJ2-5 | TRBV2 | TRBD2 | CASTGLAGGPRETQYF | TGTGCCAGCACGGGGCTAGCGGGGGGGCCGAGGGAGACCCAGTACTTC
once | TRBJ2-3 | TRBV11-2 | NA | CASRSFGTLSGDTQYF | TGTGCCAGCAGATCCTTCGGGACTCTAAGCGGAGATACGCAGTATTTT
NA | TRBJ1-2 | TRBV10-1 | TRBD1 | CASSEGQAYGYTF | TGCGCCAGCAGTGAGGGACAGGCCTATGGCTACACCTTC
NA | TRBJ1-2 | TRBV12-3/TRBV12-4 | TRBD1 | CASSTGGRGYTF | TGTGCCAGCAGTACAGGGGGAAGAGGCTACACCTTC
NA | TRBJ1-1 | TRBV5-1 | NA | CASSYDMNTEAFF | TGCGCCAGCAGCTATGACATGAACACTGAAGCTTTCTTT
NA | TRBJ2-4 | TRBV4-1 | NA | CASSQDPPPIAKNIQYF | TGCGCCAGCAGCCAAGATCCCCCTCCTATAGCCAAAAACATTCAGTACTTC
NA | TRBJ1-1 | TRBV5-6 | NA | CASMGSETEAFF | TGTGCCAGCATGGGGAGTGAGACTGAAGCTTTCTTT
NA | TRBJ1-2 | TRBV7-2 | TRBD1 | CASSLLGQGSVSTF | TGTGCCAGCAGCTTACTAGGACAGGGAAGCGTCTCCACCTTC
NA | TRBJ1-3 | TRBV3-1/TRBV3-2 | NA | CASSQRGSGNTIYF | TGTGCCAGCAGCCAACGCGGCTCTGGAAACACCATATATTTT
once | TRBJ1-6 | TRBV6-5 | NA | CASSYTDAPPLHF | TGTGCCAGCAGTTATACAGACGCGCCGCCCCTCCACTTT